These T cell receptor beta chains were read from a single sample in a study of response to subunit inactivated influenza vaccine. One entry per CDR3 protein results from TCRdb running MiXCR on the RT-PCR reads. Among about half a million distinct CDR3 sequences listed, 6.5% to 8% were seen once. Material: PBMCs from blood, obtained less than 30 months after vaccination. The receptor set was obtained from a man aged 50 to 75 who received an inactivated influenza vaccine. CDR3s include the opening cysteine and the closing phenylalanine or tryptophan. The order of the fields is J gene, V gene, CDR3 protein.

>TRBJ2-1|TRBV11-2
CASSFHVAAGDNEQFF
>TRBJ2-5|TRBV4-2
CASSQDSSVSGTSWTQYF
>TRBJ1-1|TRBV19
CATSVPKMTENTEAFF
>TRBJ2-7|TRBV7-8
CASSKDRGVEQYF
>TRBJ2-2|TRBV4-1
CASSQEPGWELFF
>TRBJ2-7|TRBV20-1
CSAGARVLNEQYF
>TRBJ1-1|TRBV20-1
CSASETADGTTEAFF
>TRBJ2-7|TRBV20-1
CSARDRGYYEQYF
>TRBJ2-7|TRBV7-3
CASSLMAGKEQYF
>TRBJ1-2|TRBV29-1
CSVGRQGRDGYTF
>TRBJ2-1|TRBV20-1
CSASQARGTYNEQFF
>TRBJ1-6|TRBV28
CASRGSSINSPLHF
>TRBJ1-2|TRBV27
CASSWDRGIDGYTF
>TRBJ2-3|TRBV6-1
CASKKESTDTQYF
>TRBJ2-5|TRBV7-7
CASSLSVNQETQYF
>TRBJ1-6|TRBV2
CASSEARGVWNSPLHF